This T cell receptor (beta chain) was captured by sequencing in a study of blood T cell repertoires in COVID-19. Study context: Samples taken during acute and convalescent COVID-19 were collected in the United States, Italy and Spain. Sample material is recorded as cDNA or gDNA derived from T cells, B-cell-depleted T cells, or PBMCs.

How the authors handled the data: Amplified reference gene primers provided the basis for estimating nucleated cell counts. The protocol was immunoSEQ multiplex PCR, while the TCRdb copy is restricted to in-frame clones and leaves out a portion. Clone size and the V and J calls come from that table; the DNA yielded D and trimming. Among 250,000 or so clones listed, roughly 89% were seen once. The CDR3 has 16 residues. CDR1 and CDR2 from the germline V gene are MDHEN and SYDVKM. V shed 5 bases and J shed 0 bases, with 17 bases lying between them. Sequences were obtained from peripheral blood. V gene TRBV28 combines with J gene TRBJ2-7; D is possibly TRBD2 (6 bases). The TCR comes from a woman in her thirties or forties who had recovered from COVID-19. As DNA, the CDR3 is TGTGCCAGCAGTCCTTCCGGGGGATTCTACTCCTACGAGCAGTACTTC. This translates into CASSPSGGFYSYEQYF.